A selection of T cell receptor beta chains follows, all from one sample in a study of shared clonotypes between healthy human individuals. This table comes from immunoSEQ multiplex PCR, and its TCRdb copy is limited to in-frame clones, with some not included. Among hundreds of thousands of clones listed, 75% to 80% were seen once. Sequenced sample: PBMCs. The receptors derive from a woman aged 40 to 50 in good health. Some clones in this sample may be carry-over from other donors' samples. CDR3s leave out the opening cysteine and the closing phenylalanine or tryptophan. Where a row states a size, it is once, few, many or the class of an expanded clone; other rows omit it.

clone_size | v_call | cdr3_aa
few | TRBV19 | ASSRTSENYEQY
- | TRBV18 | ASSPGEGSQETQY
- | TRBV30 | AWSTVSGANVLT
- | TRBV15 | ATSRDVGETQY
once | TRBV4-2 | ASSAGRGNTEAF
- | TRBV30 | AWTPTGLAGVGLHYEQY
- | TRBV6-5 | ASSYSTEQY
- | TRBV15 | ATRARPGQGAYAKNIQY
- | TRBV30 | AWSVGYRAGGRDEQF
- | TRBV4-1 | ASSQVRGNYNEQF
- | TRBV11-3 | ASSLDRSSGHSYNEQF
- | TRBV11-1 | ASSFRGGGIDNEQF
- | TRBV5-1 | ASSTTSTDTQY
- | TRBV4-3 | ASSQDRGLVLREQY
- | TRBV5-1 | ASRTGLAVTDTQY
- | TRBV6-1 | ASSDHSGSPYNEQF
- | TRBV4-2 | ASSQDPLAGGRADTQY
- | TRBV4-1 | ASSQDSGRAFDEQF
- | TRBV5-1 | ASMSLAGADEQF
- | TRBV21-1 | ASSKSYEQF
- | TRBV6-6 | ASMDRTRGYEQY
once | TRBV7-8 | ASSPVAGRSEQY
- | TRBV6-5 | ASQRGWQQY
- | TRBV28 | ASSSPYAGTLGAF
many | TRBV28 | ASSLRVGEQF
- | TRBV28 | ASSLTGTGNEKLF
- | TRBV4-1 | ASSHPLGTQY
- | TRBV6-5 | ASSKQGDWNYGYT
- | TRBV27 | ASRRTGKTEAF
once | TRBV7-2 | ASSLAKSGNTIY
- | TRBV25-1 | ASKGQGSPFLRDYT
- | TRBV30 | AWSTGTAYNSPLH
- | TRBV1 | TSLPSLAGDTQY
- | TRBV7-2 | ASSSQTKTQY
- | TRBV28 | ASSPGLAIAEQY